The 8 T cell receptor beta chains in this list originate from one sample, sequenced in a study of shared clonotypes between healthy human individuals. Sequenced by immunoSEQ multiplex PCR; TCRdb stores in-frame clones only, minus some. The profile shows approximately 2.5 million clones, 80% to 95% of them singletons. Sequenced sample: naive CD4+ T cells from PBMCs. The subset was: CD45RA+ positively selected. These receptor sequences come from a man between 18 and 35 years old in good health. Some clones in this sample may be carry-over from other donors' samples.

J is TRBJ2-7 and V is TRBV5-1; D is perhaps TRBD1 (6 bases). The CDR3 totals 14 residues. Germline CDR1 and CDR2: SGHRS and YFSETQ. The ends were cut back, 1 base at V and 4 bases at J, with 12 bases in the middle. In nucleotides, the CDR3 is TGCGCCAGCAGCTTGTACCAGGGGATTTACGAGCAGTACTTC. It is translated as CASSLYQGIYEQYF. Looking up the rest from reference TRBV5-1 and TRBJ2-7 gives the full variable domain: KAGVTQTPRYLIKTRGQQVTLSCSPISGHRSVSWYQQTPGQGLQFLFEYFSETQRNKGNFPGRFSGRQFSNSRSEMNVSTLELGDSALYLCASSLYQGIYEQYFGPGTRLTVT.

About this clone: Other DNA sequences within the sample encode an identical CDR3. This chain uses TRBV18 with TRBJ2-4; no firm D call. Germline assignment: CDR1 KGHSH and CDR2 LQKENI. V lost 2 bases and J 0 bases, leaving 5 bases between the germline ends. The CDR3 covers 14 residues. The chain's CDR3 is CASSPELAKNIQYF. CDR3 nucleotide sequence: TGTGCCAGCTCACCAGAACTAGCCAAAAACATTCAGTACTTC.

V gene TRBV4-2 combines with J gene TRBJ2-3, with 7 bases matching TRBD2. The CDR3 loop spans 18 amino acids. Germline CDR1 LGHNA, CDR2 YNFKEQ. V lost 0 bases, J lost 3 bases, and 12 bases stayed unmatched. CDR3 nucleotides: TGTGCCAGCAGCCAAGATAACGCCGGGGGGAGGGAGACAGATACGCAGTATTTT. It is translated as CASSQDNAGGRETDTQYF.

Note on this clone: This sample includes further DNA sequences coding for the same CDR3. The V call is TRBV5-1, the J call TRBJ1-1; D remains ambiguous. CDR1 SGHRS and CDR2 YFSETQ come from the germline V gene. The V end lost 2 bases, the J end lost 1 base, and 9 bases lay between the germline ends. CDR3 length equals 14 residues. CDR3 amino acids: CASSLIVWNTEAFF. In DNA form, the CDR3 reads TGCGCCAGCAGCTTAATAGTCTGGAACACTGAAGCTTTCTTT.

The V gene is TRBV4-1, the J gene TRBJ2-5; no firm D call. The CDR3 totals 16 residues. The V gene's germline CDR1 is MGHRA and CDR2 YSYEKL. V was pared by 2 bases and J by 1 base, with 14 bases between. CDR3 nucleotide sequence: TGCGCCAGCAGCCAATTGTCCCCCTGGGCCCAAGAGACCCAGTACTTC. It yields the protein CASSQLSPWAQETQYF.

This clone has just a few counts. J is TRBJ1-3 and V is TRBV5-1, with a tentative D call TRBD1 (6 bases). The CDR3 is 14 amino acids. Germline V gene lookup returns CDR1 SGHRS and CDR2 YFSETQ. V was trimmed by 7 bases and J by 1 base, leaving 12 bases between them. CDR3 residues: CASSIQGSGNTIYF. The CDR3 region has the DNA TGCGCCAGCTCGATACAGGGATCTGGAAACACCATATATTTT.

CDR3 region: CASSLGRGDSYTEAFF. The CDR3 DNA follows: TGCGCCAGCAGCTTGGGGCGCGGGGATTCATACACTGAAGCTTTCTTT. The rearrangement uses TRBV5-1 and TRBJ1-1; D not resolved. Trimming removed 0 bases at V and 3 bases at J, with 15 bases between. The CDR3 is 16 amino acids. Germline CDR1 is SGHRS and CDR2 is YFSETQ.

The chain recombines TRBV29-1 with TRBJ2-7; D is tentatively TRBD1 or TRBD2 (5 bases each). The germline V gene has CDR1 SQVTM and CDR2 ANQGSEA. The CDR3 length is 15 residues. Trimming stripped 3 bases from V and 5 bases from J, with 20 bases between. Here the CDR3 reads CSVERGPRVWHEQYF. CDR3 DNA: TGCAGCGTTGAGAGGGGCCCCAGGGTTTGGCACGAGCAGTACTTC.